Below are 10 T cell receptor beta chains sequenced from a single sample in a study of shared T cell receptors in the human thymus. The data were produced by immunoSEQ multiplex PCR, yet TCRdb's version contains in-frame clones alone and is incomplete. The table lists fewer than 700,000 clones, around 89% of them singletons, with about 0.01% in the top ten. The same sample was also used in a study of human thymus T cells.

Input material: thymocytes. These receptor sequences come from a boy less than two years old with a congenital heart defect.

The chain is built from TRBV29-1 and TRBJ2-7; D is undetermined. With 7 bases removed from V and 5 bases from J, the gap between germline ends came to 9 bases. The CDR3 totals 10 residues. Per the germline V gene, CDR1 is SQVTM and CDR2 is ANQGSEA. This CDR3 is CSAVFHEQYF. In DNA form, the CDR3 reads TGCAGCGCCGTTTTCCACGAGCAGTACTTC.

J is TRBJ2-5 and V is TRBV4-1; TRBD2 aligns across 7 bases. Germline V lookup: CDR1 MGHRA, CDR2 YSYEKL. This CDR3 is 19 amino acids long. J lost 5 bases, V lost 0 bases, and 18 bases had no gene match. This CDR3 is CASSQDFRGPGGRGETQYF. The CDR3, as DNA: TGCGCCAGCAGCCAAGATTTTCGTGGACCCGGGGGGAGAGGGGAGACCCAGTACTTC.

The chain uses TRBV6-6 and TRBJ1-5; D is ambiguous. The CDR3 totals 14 residues. From germline, CDR1 is MNHNY and CDR2 SVGAGI (reference sequence). Trimming stripped 2 bases from V and 3 bases from J, with 8 bases between. CDR3 sequence reads: CASSYVGLNQPQHF. Written as DNA, the CDR3 is TGTGCCAGCAGTTACGTGGGCCTCAATCAGCCCCAGCATTTT.

The V gene is TRBV28, the J gene TRBJ2-2, with D possibly TRBD2 on 6 matching bases. The CDR3 spans 16 residues. Deletions cut 4 bases from V and 4 bases from J, with 16 bases between. The germline V gene has CDR1 MDHEN and CDR2 SYDVKM. The CDR3 sequence is CASSSDRGWGTGELFF. CDR3 DNA: TGTGCCAGCAGTTCTGACCGGGGGTGGGGCACCGGGGAGCTGTTTTTT.

This sequence joins TRBV5-1 and TRBJ2-5, with D possibly matching TRBD2 (7 bases). This CDR3 has 18 amino acids. Germline lookup yields CDR1 SGHRS and CDR2 YFSETQ. Trimming stripped 0 bases from V and 1 base from J, with 19 bases between. The CDR3 nucleotides read TGCGCCAGCAGCTTGGGGGGGGGCCCACAAGGCCCCCAAGAGACCCAGTACTTC. Protein product: CASSLGGGPQGPQETQYF.

The chain uses TRBV6-5 and TRBJ2-1; TRBD2 agrees at 11 bases. This CDR3 contains 15 residues. The V gene's germline CDR1 is MNHEY and CDR2 SVGAGI. V shed 4 bases and J 7 bases; nucleotides not matched to a gene: 6. CDR3: CASSSLAGGSNEQFF. Here the CDR3 DNA reads TGTGCCAGCAGTTCATTAGCGGGAGGGTCGAATGAGCAGTTCTTC.

The chain is built from TRBV4-3 and TRBJ2-1; the match to TRBD2 covers 10 bases. This CDR3 region has 19 residues. CDR1 and CDR2 from the germline V gene are LGHNA and YSLEER. V shed 2 bases and J 0 bases; nucleotides not matched to a gene: 10. The CDR3 region has the DNA TGCGCCAGCAGCCAACCCGGACTAGCGGTCAGGAGCTCCTACAATGAGCAGTTCTTC. It yields the protein CASSQPGLAVRSSYNEQFF.

This chain uses TRBV7-2 with TRBJ2-1; D might be TRBD1 (7 bases). In germline, CDR1 is SGHTA, CDR2 FQGNSA. This CDR3 comprises 15 residues. V lost 5 bases and J lost 2, with 13 bases in between. CDR3 loop: CASSPDREAYNEQFF. The CDR3 bases are TGTGCCAGCAGCCCAGACAGGGAGGCCTACAATGAGCAGTTCTTC.

The chain combines TRBV7-6 with TRBJ2-7, with 11 nucleotides matching TRBD2. With V trimmed by 1 base and J by 6 bases, 8 bases remained unmatched. CDR3 length equals 16 residues. Germline CDR1 SGHVS, CDR2 FNYEAQ. CDR3 coding DNA: TGTGCCAGCAGCTTAGGTAGCGGGAGGGCCCTCAGCGAGCAGTACTTC. Protein product: CASSLGSGRALSEQYF.

The V gene is TRBV27, the J gene TRBJ2-6; TRBD2 matches at 12 bases. The germline V gene encodes CDR1 MNHEY and CDR2 SMNVEV (reference sequence). J was trimmed by 0 bases and V by 5 bases; bases with no gene match: 20. CDR3 length: 23 residues. CDR3 sequence (DNA): TGTGCCAGCAGTGATTACCCCCCGGGACTAGCGGGCAGCTCTCGCTCTGGGGCCAACGTCCTGACTTTC. Amino acids: CASSDYPPGLAGSSRSGANVLTF.